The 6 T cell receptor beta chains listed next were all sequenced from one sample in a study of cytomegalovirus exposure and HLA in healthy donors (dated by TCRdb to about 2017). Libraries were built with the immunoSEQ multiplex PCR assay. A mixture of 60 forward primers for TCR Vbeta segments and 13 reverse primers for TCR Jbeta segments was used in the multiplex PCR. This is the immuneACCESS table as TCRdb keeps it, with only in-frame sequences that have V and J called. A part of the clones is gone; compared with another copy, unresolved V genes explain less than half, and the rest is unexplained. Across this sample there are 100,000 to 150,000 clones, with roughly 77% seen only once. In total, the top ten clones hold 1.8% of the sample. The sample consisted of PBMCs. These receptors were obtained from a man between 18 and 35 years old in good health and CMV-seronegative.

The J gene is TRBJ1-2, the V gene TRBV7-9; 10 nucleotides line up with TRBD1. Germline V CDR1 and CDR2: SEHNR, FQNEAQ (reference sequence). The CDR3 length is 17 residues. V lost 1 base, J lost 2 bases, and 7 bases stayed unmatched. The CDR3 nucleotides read TGTGCCAGCAGCTTAGGATCGGGACAGGGGAAGAACTATGGCTACACCTTC. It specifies CASSLGSGQGKNYGYTF. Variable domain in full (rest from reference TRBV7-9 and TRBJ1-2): DTGVSQNPRHKITKRGQNVTFRCDPISEHNRLYWYRQTLGQGPEFLTYFQNEAQLEKSRLLSDRFSAERPKGSFSTLEIQRTEQGDSAMYLCASSLGSGQGKNYGYTFGSGTRLTVV.

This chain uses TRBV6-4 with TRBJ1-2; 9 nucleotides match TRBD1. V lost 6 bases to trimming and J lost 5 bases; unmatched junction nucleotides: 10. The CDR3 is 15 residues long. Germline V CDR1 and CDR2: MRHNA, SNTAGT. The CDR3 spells CASRRGTGKGYGYTF. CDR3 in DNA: TGTGCCAGCAGACGGGGGACAGGGAAAGGGTATGGCTACACCTTC.

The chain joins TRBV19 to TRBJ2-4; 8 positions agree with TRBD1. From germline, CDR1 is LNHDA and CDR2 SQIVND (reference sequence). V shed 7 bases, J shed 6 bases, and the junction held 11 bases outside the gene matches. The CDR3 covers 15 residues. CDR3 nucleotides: TGTGCCAGTAAGACTGGGGGGACAGGAGGAAACATTCAGTACTTC. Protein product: CASKTGGTGGNIQYF.

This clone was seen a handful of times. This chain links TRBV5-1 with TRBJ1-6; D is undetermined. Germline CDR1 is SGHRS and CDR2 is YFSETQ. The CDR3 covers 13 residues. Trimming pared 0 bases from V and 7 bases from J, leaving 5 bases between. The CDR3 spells CASSLAGNSPLHF. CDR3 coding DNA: TGCGCCAGCAGCTTGGCGGGGAATTCACCCCTCCACTTT.

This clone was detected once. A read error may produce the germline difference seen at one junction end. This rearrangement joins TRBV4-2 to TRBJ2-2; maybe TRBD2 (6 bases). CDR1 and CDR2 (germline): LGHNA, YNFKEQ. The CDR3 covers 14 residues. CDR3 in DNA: TGTGCCAGCAGCCAAGACCCCGCTGGCGGGGAACTGTTTTTT. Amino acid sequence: CASSQDPAGGELFF.

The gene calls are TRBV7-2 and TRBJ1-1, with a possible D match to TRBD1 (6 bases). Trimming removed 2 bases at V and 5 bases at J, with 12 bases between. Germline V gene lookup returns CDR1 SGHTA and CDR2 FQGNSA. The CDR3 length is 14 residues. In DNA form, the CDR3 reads TGTGCCAGCAGCTTATTCGGGGGGCCAACTGAAGCTTTCTTT. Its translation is CASSLFGGPTEAFF.